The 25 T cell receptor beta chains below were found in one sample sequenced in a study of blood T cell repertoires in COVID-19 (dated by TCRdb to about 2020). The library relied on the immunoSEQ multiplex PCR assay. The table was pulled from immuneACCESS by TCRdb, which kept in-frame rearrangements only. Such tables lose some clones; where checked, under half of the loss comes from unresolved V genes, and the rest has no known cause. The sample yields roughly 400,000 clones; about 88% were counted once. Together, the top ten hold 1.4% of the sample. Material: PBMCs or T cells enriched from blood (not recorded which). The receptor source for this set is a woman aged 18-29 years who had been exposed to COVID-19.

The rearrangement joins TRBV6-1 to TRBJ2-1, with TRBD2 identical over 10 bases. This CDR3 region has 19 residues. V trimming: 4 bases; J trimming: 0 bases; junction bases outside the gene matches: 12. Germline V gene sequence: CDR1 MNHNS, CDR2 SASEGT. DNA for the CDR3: TGTGCCAGCAGTGTTAGCGGGAGGTTAAGACTAGACTCCTACAATGAGCAGTTCTTC. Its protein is CASSVSGRLRLDSYNEQFF.

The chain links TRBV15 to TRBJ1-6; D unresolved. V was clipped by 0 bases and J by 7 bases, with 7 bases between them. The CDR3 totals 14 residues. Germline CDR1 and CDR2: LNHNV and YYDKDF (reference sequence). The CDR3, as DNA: TGTGCCACCAGCAGAGATCTCGCGAATTCACCCCTCCACTTT. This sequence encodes CATSRDLANSPLHF.

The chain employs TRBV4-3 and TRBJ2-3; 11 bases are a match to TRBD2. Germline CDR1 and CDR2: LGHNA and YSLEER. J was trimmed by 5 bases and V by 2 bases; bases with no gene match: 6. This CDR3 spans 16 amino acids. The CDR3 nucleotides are TGCGCCAGCAGCCAACTAGCGGGGGGCGGGGGAGATACGCAGTATTTT. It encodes CASSQLAGGGGDTQYF.

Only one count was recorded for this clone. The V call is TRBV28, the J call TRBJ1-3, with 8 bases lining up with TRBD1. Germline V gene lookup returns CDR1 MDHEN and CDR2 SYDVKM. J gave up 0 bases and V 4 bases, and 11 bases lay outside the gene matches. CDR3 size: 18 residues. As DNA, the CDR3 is TGTGCCAGCAGTTCCCCCACAGGACAGGGCTACTCTGGAAACACCATATATTTT. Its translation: CASSSPTGQGYSGNTIYF.

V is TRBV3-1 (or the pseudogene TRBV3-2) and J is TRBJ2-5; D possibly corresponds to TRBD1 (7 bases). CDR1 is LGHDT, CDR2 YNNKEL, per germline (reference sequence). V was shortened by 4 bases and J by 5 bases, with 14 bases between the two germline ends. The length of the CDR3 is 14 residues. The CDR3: CASSRRQGGETQYF. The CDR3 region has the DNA TGTGCCAGCAGCCGGAGACAGGGAGGCGAGACCCAGTACTTC.

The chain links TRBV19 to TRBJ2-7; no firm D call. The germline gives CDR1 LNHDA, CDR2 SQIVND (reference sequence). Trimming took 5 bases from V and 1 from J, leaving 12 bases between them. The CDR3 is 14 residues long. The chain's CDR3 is CASSASFSSYEQYF. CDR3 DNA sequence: TGTGCCAGTAGTGCGAGTTTCTCATCCTACGAGCAGTACTTC. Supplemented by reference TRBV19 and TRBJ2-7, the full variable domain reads DGGITQSPKYLFRKEGQNVTLSCEQNLNHDAMYWYRQDPGQGLRLIYYSQIVNDFQKGDIAEGYSVSREKKESFPLTVTSAQKNPTAFYLCASSASFSSYEQYFGPGTRLTVT.

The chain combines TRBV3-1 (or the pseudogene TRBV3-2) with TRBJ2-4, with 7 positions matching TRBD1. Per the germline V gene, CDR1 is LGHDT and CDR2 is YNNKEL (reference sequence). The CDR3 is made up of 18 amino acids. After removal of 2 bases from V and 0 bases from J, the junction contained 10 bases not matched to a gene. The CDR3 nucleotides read TGTGCCAGCAGCCAACAAGACAGGGAGATACTAGCCAAAAACATTCAGTACTTC. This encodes CASSQQDREILAKNIQYF.

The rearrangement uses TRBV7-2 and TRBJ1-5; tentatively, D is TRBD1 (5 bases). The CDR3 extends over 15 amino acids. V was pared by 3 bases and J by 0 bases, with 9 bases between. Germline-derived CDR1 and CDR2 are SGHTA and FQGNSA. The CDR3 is CASSLGPYSNQPQHF. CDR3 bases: TGTGCCAGCAGCTTGGGGCCCTATAGCAATCAGCCCCAGCATTTT. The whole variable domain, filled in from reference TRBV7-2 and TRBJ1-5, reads GAGVSQSPSNKVTEKGKDVELRCDPISGHTALYWYRQSLGQGLEFLIYFQGNSAPDKSGLPSDRFSAERTGGSVSTLTIQRTQQEDSAVYLCASSLGPYSNQPQHFGDGTRLSIL.

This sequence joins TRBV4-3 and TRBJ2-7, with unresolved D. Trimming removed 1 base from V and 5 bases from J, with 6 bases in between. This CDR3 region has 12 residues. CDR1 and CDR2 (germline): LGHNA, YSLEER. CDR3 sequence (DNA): TGCGCCAGCAGCCAAGCTAGTGACGAGCAGTACTTC. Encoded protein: CASSQASDEQYF.

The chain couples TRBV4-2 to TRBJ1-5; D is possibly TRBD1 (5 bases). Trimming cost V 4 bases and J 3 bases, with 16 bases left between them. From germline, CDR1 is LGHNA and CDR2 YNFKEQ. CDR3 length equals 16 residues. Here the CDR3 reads CASSPRTGGTNQPQHF. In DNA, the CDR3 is TGTGCCAGCAGCCCCCGGACCGGAGGGACCAATCAGCCCCAGCATTTT.

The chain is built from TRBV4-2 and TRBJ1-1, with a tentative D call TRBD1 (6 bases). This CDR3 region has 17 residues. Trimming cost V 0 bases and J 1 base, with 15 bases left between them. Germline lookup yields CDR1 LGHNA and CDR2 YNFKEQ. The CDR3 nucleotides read TGTGCCAGCAGCCAAGATCAGGGGCAGGGACAGAACACTGAAGCTTTCTTT. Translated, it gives CASSQDQGQGQNTEAFF.

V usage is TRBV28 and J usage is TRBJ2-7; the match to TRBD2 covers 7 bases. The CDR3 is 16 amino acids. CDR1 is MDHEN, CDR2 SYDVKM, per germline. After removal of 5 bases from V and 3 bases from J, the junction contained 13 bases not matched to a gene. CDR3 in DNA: TGTGCCAGCAGTCCCTCCGGGGAGGGAGTGCACTACGAGCAGTACTTC. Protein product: CASSPSGEGVHYEQYF.

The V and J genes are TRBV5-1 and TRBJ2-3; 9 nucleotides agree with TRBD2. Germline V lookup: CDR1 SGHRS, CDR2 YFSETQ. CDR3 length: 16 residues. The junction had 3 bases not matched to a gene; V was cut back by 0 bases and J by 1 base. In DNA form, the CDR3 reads TGCGCCAGCAGCTTGGAGATAGCGGGGGGCACAGATACGCAGTATTTT. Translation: CASSLEIAGGTDTQYF.

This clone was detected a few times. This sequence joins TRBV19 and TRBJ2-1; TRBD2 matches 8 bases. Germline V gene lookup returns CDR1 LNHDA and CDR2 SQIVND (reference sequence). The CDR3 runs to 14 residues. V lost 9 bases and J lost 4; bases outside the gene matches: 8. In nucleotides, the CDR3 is TGTGCCAGCTCCTCTGGACTAGCTTACAATGAGCAGTTCTTC. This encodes CASSSGLAYNEQFF.

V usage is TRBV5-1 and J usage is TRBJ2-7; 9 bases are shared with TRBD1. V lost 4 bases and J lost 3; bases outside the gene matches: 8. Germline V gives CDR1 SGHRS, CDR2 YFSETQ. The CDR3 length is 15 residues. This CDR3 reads CASSLDRTGDYEQYF. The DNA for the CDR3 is TGCGCCAGCAGCCTCGATAGGACAGGGGACTACGAGCAGTACTTC.

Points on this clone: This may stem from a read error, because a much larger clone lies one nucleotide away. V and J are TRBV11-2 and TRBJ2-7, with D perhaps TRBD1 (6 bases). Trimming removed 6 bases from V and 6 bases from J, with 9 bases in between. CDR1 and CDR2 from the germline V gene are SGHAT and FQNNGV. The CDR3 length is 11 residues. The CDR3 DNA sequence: TGTGCCAGCAGTACAGGGAGCGAGCAGTACTTC. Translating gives CASSTGSEQYF.

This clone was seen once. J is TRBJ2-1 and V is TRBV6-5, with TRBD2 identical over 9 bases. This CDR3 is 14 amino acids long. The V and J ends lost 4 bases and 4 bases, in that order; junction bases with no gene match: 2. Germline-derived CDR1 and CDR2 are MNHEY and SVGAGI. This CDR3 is CASSWAGGYNEQFF. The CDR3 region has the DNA TGTGCCAGCAGTTGGGCGGGAGGGTACAATGAGCAGTTCTTC.

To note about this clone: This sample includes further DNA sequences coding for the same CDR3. The CDR3 loop is CASSRTVSTDTQYF. CDR3 in DNA: TGTGCCAGCAGTAGGACAGTAAGCACAGATACGCAGTATTTT. The rearrangement links TRBV27 to TRBJ2-3, with a weak D call TRBD1 (6 bases). This CDR3 spans 14 amino acids. The V gene's germline CDR1 is MNHEY and CDR2 SMNVEV (reference sequence). The V end lost 5 bases, the J end lost 0 bases, and 9 bases lay between the germline ends.

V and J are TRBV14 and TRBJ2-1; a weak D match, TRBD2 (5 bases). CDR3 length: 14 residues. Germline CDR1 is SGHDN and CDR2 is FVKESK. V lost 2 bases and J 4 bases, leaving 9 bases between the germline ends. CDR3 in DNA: TGTGCCAGCAGCCAAATGACTATGTACAATGAGCAGTTCTTC. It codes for CASSQMTMYNEQFF.

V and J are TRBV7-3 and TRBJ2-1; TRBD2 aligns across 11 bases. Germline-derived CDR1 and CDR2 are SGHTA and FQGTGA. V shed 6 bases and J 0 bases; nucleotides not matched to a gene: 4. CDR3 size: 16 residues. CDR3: CASSPSGGSSYNEQFF. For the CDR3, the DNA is TGTGCCAGCAGTCCTAGCGGGGGGAGCTCCTACAATGAGCAGTTCTTC.

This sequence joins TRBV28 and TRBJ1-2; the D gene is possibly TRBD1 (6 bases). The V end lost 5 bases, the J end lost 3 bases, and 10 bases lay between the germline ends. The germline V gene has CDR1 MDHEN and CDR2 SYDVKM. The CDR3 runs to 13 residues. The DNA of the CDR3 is TGTGCCAGCAGTACGGGACAAGACTATGGCTACACCTTC. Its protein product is CASSTGQDYGYTF.

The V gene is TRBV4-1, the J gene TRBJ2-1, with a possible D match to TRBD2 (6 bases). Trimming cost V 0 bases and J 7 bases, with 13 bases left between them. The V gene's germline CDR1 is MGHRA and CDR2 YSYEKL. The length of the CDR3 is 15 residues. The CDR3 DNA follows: TGCGCCAGCAGCCAAGAATCGGGAGAGAGGAATGAGCAGTTCTTC. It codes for CASSQESGERNEQFF.

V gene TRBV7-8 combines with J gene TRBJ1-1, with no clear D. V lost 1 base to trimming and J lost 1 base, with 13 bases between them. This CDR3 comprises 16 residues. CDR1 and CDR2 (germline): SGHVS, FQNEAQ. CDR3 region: CASSLGSGFRNTEAFF. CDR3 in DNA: TGTGCCAGCAGCTTAGGATCGGGGTTCAGGAACACTGAAGCTTTCTTT. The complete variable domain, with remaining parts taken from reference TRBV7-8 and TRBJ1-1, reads GAGVSQSPRYKVAKRGQDVALRCDPISGHVSLFWYQQALGQGPEFLTYFQNEAQLDKSGLPSDRFFAERPEGSVSTLKIQRTQQEDSAVYLCASSLGSGFRNTEAFFGQGTRLTVV.

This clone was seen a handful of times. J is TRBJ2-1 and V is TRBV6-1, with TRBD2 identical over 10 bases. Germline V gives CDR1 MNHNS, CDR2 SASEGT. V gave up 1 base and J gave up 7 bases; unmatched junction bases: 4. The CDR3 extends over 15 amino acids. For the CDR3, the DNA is TGTGCCAGCAGTGAAGGGGGTAGCGGGAGGAATGAGCAGTTCTTC. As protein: CASSEGGSGRNEQFF.

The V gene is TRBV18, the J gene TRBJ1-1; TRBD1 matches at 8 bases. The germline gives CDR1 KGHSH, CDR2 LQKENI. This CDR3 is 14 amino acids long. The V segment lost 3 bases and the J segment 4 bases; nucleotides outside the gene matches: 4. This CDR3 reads CASSPGQDGTEAFF. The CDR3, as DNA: TGTGCCAGCTCACCGGGACAGGACGGCACTGAAGCTTTCTTT.